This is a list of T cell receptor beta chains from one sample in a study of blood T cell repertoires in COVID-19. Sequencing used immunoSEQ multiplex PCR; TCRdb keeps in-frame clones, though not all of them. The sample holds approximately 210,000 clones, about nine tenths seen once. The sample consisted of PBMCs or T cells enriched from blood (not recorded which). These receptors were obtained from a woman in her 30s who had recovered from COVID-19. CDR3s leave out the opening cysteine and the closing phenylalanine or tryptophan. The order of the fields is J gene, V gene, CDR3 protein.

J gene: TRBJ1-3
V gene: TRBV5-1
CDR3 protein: ASTEEIPGQGDSSGNTIY

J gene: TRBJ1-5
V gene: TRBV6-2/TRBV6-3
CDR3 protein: ASSYSAGYQPQH

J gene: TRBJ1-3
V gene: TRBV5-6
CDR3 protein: ASSLAGKRANSGNTIY

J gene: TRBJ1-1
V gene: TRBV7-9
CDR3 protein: ASSLRQGGTEAF

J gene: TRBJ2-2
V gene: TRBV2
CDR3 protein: ASSGTSGNTGELF

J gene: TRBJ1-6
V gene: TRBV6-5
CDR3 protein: ASSYGGSHNSPLH

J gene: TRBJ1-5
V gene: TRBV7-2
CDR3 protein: ASSPHGQGANQPQH

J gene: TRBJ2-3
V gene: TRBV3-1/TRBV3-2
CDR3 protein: ASSQMGREGTDTQY

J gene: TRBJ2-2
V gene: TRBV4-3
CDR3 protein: ASSARDRGMLF

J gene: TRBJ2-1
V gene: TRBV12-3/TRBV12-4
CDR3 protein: ASSLAFGNEQF

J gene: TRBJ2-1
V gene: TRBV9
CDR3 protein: ASSVAVYGRGGEQF

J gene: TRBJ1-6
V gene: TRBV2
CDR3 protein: ASSGDRGRFS

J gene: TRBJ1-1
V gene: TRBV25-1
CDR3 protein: ASSELGQKNTEAF

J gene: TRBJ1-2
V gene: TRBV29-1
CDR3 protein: SVQAQGGDGYT

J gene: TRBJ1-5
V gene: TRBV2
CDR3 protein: ASSESAVNQPQH

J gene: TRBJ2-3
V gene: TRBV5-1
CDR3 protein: ASSSTSGTDTQY

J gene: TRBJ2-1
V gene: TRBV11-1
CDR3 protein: ASSLERAQNYNEQF

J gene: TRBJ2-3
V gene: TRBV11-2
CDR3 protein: ASSGAVFTDTQY

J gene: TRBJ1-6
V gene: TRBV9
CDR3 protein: ASSVGSSYNSPLH

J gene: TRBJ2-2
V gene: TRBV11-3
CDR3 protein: ASLALAGGSNTGELF

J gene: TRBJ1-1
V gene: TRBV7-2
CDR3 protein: ASSADRGAEAF

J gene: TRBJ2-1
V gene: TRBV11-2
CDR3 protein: ASSLAAGGRNEQF

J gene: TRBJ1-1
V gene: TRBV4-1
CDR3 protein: ASSQSGTQNTEAF

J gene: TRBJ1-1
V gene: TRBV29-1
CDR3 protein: SVEYRELGRLNTEAF

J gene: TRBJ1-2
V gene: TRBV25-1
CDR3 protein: ASSETLRDRGRGGYT

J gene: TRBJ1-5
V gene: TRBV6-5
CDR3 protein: ASSLTLSNQPQH

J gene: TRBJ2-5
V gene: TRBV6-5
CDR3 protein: ASKASGRAETQY

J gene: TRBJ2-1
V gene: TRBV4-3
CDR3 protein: ASSQAQREPYNEQF

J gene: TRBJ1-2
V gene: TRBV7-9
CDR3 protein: ASSPESTLGYT

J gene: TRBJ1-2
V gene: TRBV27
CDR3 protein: ASSPQTAGFGYT

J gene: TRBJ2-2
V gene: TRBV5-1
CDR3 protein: ASSLDPENTGELF

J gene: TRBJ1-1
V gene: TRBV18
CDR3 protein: ASSPGAVGEAF

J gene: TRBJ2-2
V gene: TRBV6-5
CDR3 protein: ASSYSSGGGTGELF